A selection of T cell receptor beta chains follows, all from one sample in a study of cytomegalovirus exposure and HLA in healthy donors. The method was immunoSEQ multiplex PCR; TCRdb's version includes in-frame clones alone and lacks a portion of them. The table includes around 190,000 clones, 65% to 85% detected once. The source material was PBMCs. The receptor source for this set is a man in his 60s in good health and CMV-seronegative. Both conserved end residues are trimmed from each CDR3. Each record gives: V gene, clone size, J gene, CDR3 protein. Size tells how often a clone was seen (once, few, many) or the class of an expanded clone, and some rows leave it out.

TRBV30,.,TRBJ1-6,AWSAGTDSPLH
TRBV5-4,.,TRBJ2-4,ASSRTSGNIQY
TRBV19,.,TRBJ2-7,ASSMDGTEHYEQY
TRBV15,.,TRBJ1-5,ATSKQGANQPQH
TRBV5-1,few,TRBJ2-1,ASSLEPGTSDDEQF
TRBV5-1,.,TRBJ1-3,ASSFGTGFSDTIY
TRBV4-3,.,TRBJ1-4,ASSQDVGTRPEKLF
TRBV7-9,.,TRBJ2-1,ASSLGVESWRGGNNEQF
TRBV18,once,TRBJ1-2,ASSSGGLNYGYP
TRBV5-1,.,TRBJ1-1,ASSFGQQNTEAF
TRBV7-2,.,TRBJ1-5,ASSSLSTGSNQPQH
TRBV19,.,TRBJ1-1,ASSPPLRRGKAF
TRBV4-1,.,TRBJ1-5,ASSQVIQGAGQPQH
TRBV6-1,few,TRBJ1-6,ASSGWGFRGSPLN
TRBV19,.,TRBJ2-7,ASSRQGFSYEQY
TRBV5-1,.,TRBJ2-7,ASSYDRGRLGHEQY
TRBV5-4,.,TRBJ2-3,ASSLYTSGVGTDTQY
TRBV2,.,TRBJ1-3,ASRQDSGNTIY
TRBV5-1,.,TRBJ1-1,ASSPGQGGLEAF
TRBV5-6,.,TRBJ2-2,ASSFTGTGVAGELF
TRBV6-5,.,TRBJ1-3,ASSYLKSSGNTIY
TRBV4-1,few,TRBJ2-3,ASSQETRALAGSTDTQY
TRBV15,.,TRBJ2-7,ATSSQGRYEQY
TRBV7-9,once,TRBJ1-1,ASTPARGQVTEAF
TRBV9,.,TRBJ2-2,ASSSSGGSGELF
TRBV7-3,.,TRBJ2-6,ASSFHREAPFSGANVLT
TRBV10-3,.,TRBJ2-3,AALPGTNYTDTQY
TRBV25-1,.,TRBJ2-1,ASSGRVDPSYNEQF
TRBV7-7,.,TRBJ2-1,ASSLAPTGRGGPNEQF
TRBV28,few,TRBJ1-2,ASSLLRDYYGYT
TRBV6-5,.,TRBJ2-1,ASSYGSGQGNDEQF
TRBV2,.,TRBJ2-1,ASTRWEGLAGGPGDEQF
TRBV5-8,few,TRBJ2-7,ASSLLAGGNGEQY
TRBV15,few,TRBJ1-3,ATSSGTTGGAGNTIY
TRBV5-1,once,TRBJ2-1,ASSLAGGPGNEQF
TRBV2,.,TRBJ2-1,ASSEAWPPVRNEQF
TRBV7-2,few,TRBJ2-7,ASSLNGGYEQY
TRBV5-4,.,TRBJ2-1,ASSFSNEQF
TRBV5-4,.,TRBJ2-2,ASSLQTGTGGELF
TRBV19,.,TRBJ2-7,ASRGQGAHEQY
TRBV5-4,.,TRBJ2-3,ASSLVGLAGGLKDTQY
TRBV25-1,once,TRBJ1-1,ASGNTGMNTEAF
TRBV21-1,.,TRBJ2-7,ASSKAPGLRYEQY
TRBV6-1,.,TRBJ1-4,ASSDLRTGGYRTNEKLF
TRBV7-2,few,TRBJ2-3,ASSSPSLAGRDTQY